These 26 T cell receptor beta chains share one sample of origin, sequenced in a study of blood T cell repertoires in COVID-19. Generated by immunoSEQ multiplex PCR, the TCRdb table keeps only in-frame clones and is missing some. Here the sample spans roughly 150,000 clones, 84% being singletons. Source material: peripheral blood. The receptors derive from a man aged 70 or older with active or convalescent COVID-19.

This rearrangement joins TRBV24-1 to TRBJ2-2; D is possibly TRBD1 (5 bases). This CDR3 has 13 residues. Germline assignment: CDR1 KGHDR and CDR2 SFDVKD. Trimming shortened V by 5 bases and J by 3 bases, and 6 bases separated the two germline ends. The CDR3 region is CATSGTHTGELFF. CDR3 in DNA: TGTGCCACCAGTGGGACACACACCGGGGAGCTGTTTTTT.

V gene TRBV11-2 combines with J gene TRBJ1-1; D is undetermined. The CDR3 has 14 residues. V was cut by 2 bases and J by 2 bases, with 9 bases left in between. CDR1 is SGHAT and CDR2 is FQNNGV in the germline V gene. The CDR3 DNA is TGTGCCAGCAGCTTAATACGGACTAACACTGAAGCTTTCTTT. Translated: CASSLIRTNTEAFF.

The chain uses TRBV7-2 and TRBJ1-2; weak D call: TRBD1 (5 bases). The CDR3 runs 18 residues. Per the germline V gene, CDR1 is SGHTA and CDR2 is FQGNSA. Trimming removed 2 bases at V and 7 bases at J, with 26 bases between. CDR3 coding DNA: TGTGCCAGCAGCTTATACGGCCCGGGGGGAGCGGAGTTCGGTGGCTACACCTTC. Protein: CASSLYGPGGAEFGGYTF. Variable domain in full (rest from reference TRBV7-2 and TRBJ1-2): GAGVSQSPSNKVTEKGKDVELRCDPISGHTALYWYRQSLGQGLEFLIYFQGNSAPDKSGLPSDRFSAERTGGSVSTLTIQRTQQEDSAVYLCASSLYGPGGAEFGGYTFGSGTRLTVV.

This chain connects TRBV5-1 to TRBJ1-1; D unresolved. Trimming removed 2 bases at V and 1 base at J, with 9 bases between. Germline lookup yields CDR1 SGHRS and CDR2 YFSETQ. This CDR3 comprises 14 residues. CDR3 residues: CASSFGLTNTEAFF. For the CDR3, the DNA is TGCGCCAGCAGCTTTGGGCTGACGAACACTGAAGCTTTCTTT.

In DNA, the CDR3 is TGTGCCTGGAGGGCTACTAGCGGATACAATGAGCAGTTCTTC. Its translation: CAWRATSGYNEQFF. The chain joins TRBV30 to TRBJ2-1, with TRBD2 matching 8 bases. Germline CDR1 is GTSNPN and CDR2 is SVGIG (reference sequence). Unmatched junction bases numbered 5, after V lost 3 bases and J lost 4 bases. CDR3 length: 14 amino acids. The complete variable domain, with remaining parts taken from reference TRBV30 and TRBJ2-1, reads SQTIHQWPATLVQPVGSPLSLECTVEGTSNPNLYWYRQAAGRGLQLLFYSVGIGQISSEVPQNLSASRPQDRQFILSSKKLLLSDSGFYLCAWRATSGYNEQFFGPGTRLTVL.

CDR3 sequence: CASARASGQGNTGELFF. In DNA form, the CDR3 reads TGTGCCAGCGCCCGAGCCTCGGGACAGGGAAACACCGGGGAGCTGTTTTTT. V gene TRBV3-1 (or the pseudogene TRBV3-2) combines with J gene TRBJ2-2; 9 bases line up with TRBD1. The junction had 12 bases not matched to a gene; V was cut back by 8 bases and J by 2 bases. Germline CDR1 reads LGHDT; CDR2 reads YNNKEL (reference sequence). The CDR3 is made up of 17 amino acids.

This clone appeared once. V is TRBV12-3 or TRBV12-4 and J is TRBJ1-3; no definite D call. Trimming shortened V by 2 bases and J by 4 bases, and 6 bases separated the two germline ends. The CDR3 extends over 13 amino acids. Here the CDR3 reads CASSLWEGNTIYF. The CDR3 DNA sequence: TGTGCCAGCAGTTTATGGGAGGGAAACACCATATATTTT.

The rearrangement links TRBV9 to TRBJ1-3, with 7 bases fitting TRBD1. There are 17 residues in the CDR3. Germline CDR1 SGDLS, CDR2 YYNGEE. With V trimmed by 0 bases and J by 0 bases, 6 bases remained unmatched. Here the CDR3 reads CASSVATGQSSGNTIYF. As DNA, the CDR3 is TGTGCCAGCAGCGTAGCGACGGGACAGAGCTCTGGAAACACCATATATTTT.

The sample holds one count of this clone. The chain links TRBV5-1 to TRBJ1-2; 7 positions match TRBD1. Looked up from germline, CDR1 is SGHRS and CDR2 is YFSETQ. The CDR3 has 13 amino acids. J lost 5 bases, V lost 4 bases, and 5 bases had no gene match. The CDR3 loop reads CASSPGQLYGYTF. DNA of the CDR3: TGCGCCAGCAGCCCGGGACAGCTTTATGGCTACACCTTC.

The chain employs TRBV6-5 and TRBJ2-7, with 7 bases lining up with TRBD1. The CDR3 sequence is 14 residues long. CDR1 MNHEY and CDR2 SVGAGI come from the germline V gene. Trimming at V came to 6 bases and at J to 6 bases, leaving 11 bases not matched to a gene. CDR3 region: CASSRQGTRAEQYF. CDR3 DNA sequence: TGTGCCAGCAGCAGACAGGGAACCCGCGCCGAGCAGTACTTC.

V gene TRBV7-2 combines with J gene TRBJ1-5, with D possibly TRBD1 on 5 matching bases. Trimming cost V 4 bases and J 7 bases, with 14 bases left between them. Looked up from germline, CDR1 is SGHTA and CDR2 is FQGNSA. The CDR3 has 14 amino acids. As DNA, the CDR3 is TGTGCCAGCAGCTCTGCCGGGGGAATACAGCCCCAGCATTTT. Protein: CASSSAGGIQPQHF.

The gene calls are TRBV28 and TRBJ2-1; TRBD1 agrees at 10 bases. V shed 6 bases and J 5 bases; nucleotides not matched to a gene: 10. Germline V CDR1 and CDR2: MDHEN, SYDVKM. This CDR3 contains 16 residues. The DNA for the CDR3 is TGTGCCAGCAGCCCTATAAGGGGGACAGGGGACAATGAGCAGTTCTTC. Translation gives CASSPIRGTGDNEQFF.

The V gene is TRBV27, the J gene TRBJ2-7, with 10 bases that match TRBD1. CDR1 and CDR2 (germline): MNHEY, SMNVEV (reference sequence). The V segment lost 2 bases and the J segment 6 bases; nucleotides outside the gene matches: 1. The CDR3 totals 13 residues. In nucleotides, the CDR3 is TGTGCCAGCAGTTTAAGGGACAGGGGCGAGCAGTACTTC. It codes for CASSLRDRGEQYF.

V is TRBV7-8 and J is TRBJ2-2; D is unresolved. From germline, CDR1 is SGHVS and CDR2 FQNEAQ. V was trimmed by 2 bases and J by 6 bases, leaving 7 bases between them. There are 13 residues in the CDR3. The CDR3 sequence: CASSLLRSGELFF. CDR3 bases: TGTGCCAGCAGCTTATTGCGTTCCGGGGAGCTGTTTTTT. The full variable domain, completed using reference TRBV7-8 and TRBJ2-2, is GAGVSQSPRYKVAKRGQDVALRCDPISGHVSLFWYQQALGQGPEFLTYFQNEAQLDKSGLPSDRFFAERPEGSVSTLKIQRTQQEDSAVYLCASSLLRSGELFFGEGSRLTVL.

The J gene is TRBJ1-5, the V gene TRBV27; D may be TRBD1 (5 bases). The V gene lost 5 bases and the J gene lost 2 bases, with 19 bases spanning the gap. CDR1 MNHEY and CDR2 SMNVEV come from the germline V gene (reference sequence). The CDR3 is 17 residues long. Here the CDR3 DNA reads TGTGCCAGCAGTCCAGCGGGACTCCCTAGGGGCAATCAGCCCCAGCATTTT. Protein: CASSPAGLPRGNQPQHF.

V gene TRBV19 combines with J gene TRBJ1-5, with D unclear. With 3 bases removed from V and 2 bases from J, the gap between germline ends came to 11 bases. The CDR3 loop spans 15 amino acids. The germline V gene has CDR1 LNHDA and CDR2 SQIVND (reference sequence). CDR3 coding DNA: TGTGCCAGTAGTATCCTCGGTAGTGGCAATCAGCCCCAGCATTTT. Protein: CASSILGSGNQPQHF.

This chain connects TRBV19 to TRBJ1-5; 10 nucleotides align to TRBD1. CDR1 LNHDA and CDR2 SQIVND come from the germline V gene (reference sequence). The CDR3 loop spans 15 amino acids. The ends lost 2 bases at V and 6 bases at J; junction bases unmatched: 4. The CDR3 region has the DNA TGTGCCAGTAGTATACCCGGGACAGGGGTTCAGCCCCAGCATTTT. Its protein product is CASSIPGTGVQPQHF.

The chain combines TRBV7-2 with TRBJ2-1; 16 bases are shared with TRBD2. Germline V lookup: CDR1 SGHTA, CDR2 FQGNSA. The CDR3 has 16 residues. The V and J ends lost 6 bases and 7 bases, in that order; junction bases with no gene match: 6. The CDR3 region has the DNA TGTGCCAGCAGACGGGGACTAGCGGGAGGGTATAATGAGCAGTTCTTC. Residues: CASRRGLAGGYNEQFF.

The chain links TRBV3-1 (or the pseudogene TRBV3-2) to TRBJ2-3, with 10 nucleotides matching TRBD1. Per the germline V gene, CDR1 is LGHDT and CDR2 is YNNKEL (reference sequence). CDR3 length: 16 residues. V shed 4 bases and J 2 bases; nucleotides not matched to a gene: 6. CDR3 sequence: CASSPGTGANTDTQYF. CDR3 nucleotides: TGTGCCAGCAGCCCCGGGACAGGGGCGAACACAGATACGCAGTATTTT.

V gene TRBV9 combines with J gene TRBJ2-5; D is uncertain. V was cut by 1 base and J by 5 bases, with 12 bases left in between. Germline CDR1 is SGDLS and CDR2 is YYNGEE. This CDR3 contains 14 residues. This CDR3 is CASSVTPARETQYF. The DNA for the CDR3 is TGTGCCAGCAGCGTAACACCGGCGAGGGAGACCCAGTACTTC.

The chain links TRBV15 to TRBJ2-7; the D gene is possibly TRBD2 (6 bases). From germline, CDR1 is LNHNV and CDR2 YYDKDF (reference sequence). The CDR3 contains 11 residues. Trimming removed 5 bases from V and 4 bases from J, with 6 bases in between. The CDR3 here is CATSAGYEQYF. Here the CDR3 DNA reads TGTGCCACCAGCGCGGGGTACGAGCAGTACTTC.

This clone was recorded a few times. This chain connects TRBV5-1 to TRBJ2-7, with a weak D call TRBD2 (5 bases). Germline CDR1 reads SGHRS; CDR2 reads YFSETQ. Trimming took off 2 bases at V and 0 bases at J, with 9 bases between the two ends. CDR3 size: 14 residues. In nucleotides, the CDR3 is TGCGCCAGCAGCTTTGAGGGAAGCTCCTACGAGCAGTACTTC. This codes for CASSFEGSSYEQYF.

The J gene is TRBJ1-1, the V gene TRBV7-9, with D unresolved. Germline V lookup: CDR1 SEHNR, CDR2 FQNEAQ (reference sequence). Trimming stripped 5 bases from V and 3 bases from J, with 13 bases between. The CDR3 runs 14 residues. CDR3 DNA: TGTGCCAGCAGCCCTACGCACTTGTACACTGAAGCTTTCTTT. This codes for CASSPTHLYTEAFF.

The chain joins TRBV28 to TRBJ1-1; D ambiguous. Germline V lookup: CDR1 MDHEN, CDR2 SYDVKM. Trimming took 5 bases from V and 10 from J, leaving 11 bases between them. This CDR3 is 11 amino acids long. CDR3 bases: TGTGCCAGCAGTCCCGGGATGACAGCTTTCTTT. Protein sequence: CASSPGMTAFF.

V gene TRBV6-5 combines with J gene TRBJ2-7, with a possible D match to TRBD2 (7 bases). Germline V gives CDR1 MNHEY, CDR2 SVGAGI. V was clipped by 4 bases and J by 5 bases, with 9 bases between them. The CDR3 runs 12 residues. The CDR3, as DNA: TGTGCCAGCAGTTCGGGGGGCCACGAGCAGTACTTC. It is translated as CASSSGGHEQYF.

This rearrangement joins TRBV19 to TRBJ2-1, with 10 bases aligning to TRBD2. CDR3 length equals 16 residues. The germline V gene encodes CDR1 LNHDA and CDR2 SQIVND (reference sequence). The J segment lost 0 bases and the V segment lost 7 bases, leaving 6 bases of the junction unmatched. Here the CDR3 DNA reads TGTGCCAGTAAAACTAGCGGGGCAAGCTCCTACAATGAGCAGTTCTTC. Translation gives CASKTSGASSYNEQFF. Full variable domain (outside the CDR3, taken from reference TRBV19 and TRBJ2-1): DGGITQSPKYLFRKEGQNVTLSCEQNLNHDAMYWYRQDPGQGLRLIYYSQIVNDFQKGDIAEGYSVSREKKESFPLTVTSAQKNPTAFYLCASKTSGASSYNEQFFGPGTRLTVL.